This T cell receptor beta chain was identified during a study of blood T cell repertoires in COVID-19. Using immunoSEQ multiplex PCR, the repertoire was profiled, and TCRdb retains in-frame clones only, with some absent. The sample includes about 94,000 clones, around 82% of them seen just once. Trimming cost V 4 bases and J 6 bases; bases outside gene matches: 5. The CDR3 covers 14 residues. Per the germline V gene, CDR1 is KGHDR and CDR2 is SFDVKD. This clone has just one count. V is TRBV24-1 and J is TRBJ2-3; 8 nucleotides match TRBD1. The receptor comes from a man aged 60 to 69 with acute or convalescent COVID-19. Sequences were obtained from peripheral blood. The CDR3 is CATSEARGPDTQYF. CDR3 coding DNA: TGTGCCACCAGTGAGGCCAGGGGGCCGGATACGCAGTATTTT.